The 15 T cell receptor beta chains below come from one sample, sequenced in a study of blood T cell repertoires in COVID-19. Libraries were prepared by immunoSEQ multiplex PCR; TCRdb keeps only in-frame clonotypes and omits some of them. This table holds 260,000 or so clones, roughly 88% found once. Sequencing was performed on peripheral blood. The receptors derive from a man aged 18 to 29 with active or convalescent COVID-19.

The V gene is TRBV7-2, the J gene TRBJ2-3; 7 bases agree with TRBD2. Germline V gene sequence: CDR1 SGHTA, CDR2 FQGNSA. CDR3 size: 16 residues. Germline trimming cut 5 bases from V and 7 bases from J; bases unmatched to any gene: 15. The CDR3 protein is CASSTPPGGSMNTQYF. CDR3 DNA: TGTGCCAGCAGCACACCACCGGGGGGTTCCATGAATACGCAGTATTTT. The variable domain in full, completed from reference TRBV7-2 and TRBJ2-3, reads GAGVSQSPSNKVTEKGKDVELRCDPISGHTALYWYRQSLGQGLEFLIYFQGNSAPDKSGLPSDRFSAERTGGSVSTLTIQRTQQEDSAVYLCASSTPPGGSMNTQYFGPGTRLTVL.

The chain uses TRBV6-5 and TRBJ2-1, with no clear D. CDR1 is MNHEY, CDR2 SVGAGI, per germline. There are 16 residues in the CDR3. Trimming took 4 bases from V and 4 from J, leaving 17 bases between them. CDR3 region: CASSSTAGLFYNEQFF. CDR3 bases: TGTGCCAGCAGTTCCACGGCAGGTCTCTTTTACAATGAGCAGTTCTTC.

The chain couples TRBV7-3 to TRBJ2-1; D uncertain. Deletions cut 3 bases from V and 4 bases from J, with 16 bases between. CDR3 size: 16 residues. Germline assignment: CDR1 SGHTA and CDR2 FQGTGA. This CDR3 is CASSFSGSWNYNEQFF. DNA of the CDR3: TGTGCCAGCAGCTTTTCGGGTAGCTGGAATTACAATGAGCAGTTCTTC.

The chain recombines TRBV4-3 with TRBJ1-2; no firm D call. In germline, CDR1 is LGHNA, CDR2 YSLEER. Trimming pared 0 bases from V and 3 bases from J, leaving 8 bases between. The CDR3 covers 14 residues. The chain's CDR3 is CASSQDATDYGYTF. The CDR3 nucleotides read TGCGCCAGCAGCCAAGACGCTACAGACTATGGCTACACCTTC.

The chain is built from TRBV6-6 and TRBJ1-5, with 9 bases fitting TRBD1. Looked up from germline, CDR1 is MNHNY and CDR2 is SVGAGI (reference sequence). The CDR3 has 17 residues. The ends lost 5 bases at V and 3 bases at J; junction bases unmatched: 11. DNA of the CDR3: TGTGCCAGCAGTCAACCCCCGGGACAGGGTTCCAATCAGCCCCAGCATTTT. It specifies CASSQPPGQGSNQPQHF.

This clone appeared once. V usage is TRBV15 and J usage is TRBJ2-7; TRBD2 aligns across 12 bases. The CDR3 covers 15 residues. V shed 6 bases and J 2 bases; nucleotides not matched to a gene: 5. Germline CDR1 is LNHNV and CDR2 is YYDKDF (reference sequence). The CDR3 loop is CATSELAGGPYEQYF. In DNA, the CDR3 is TGTGCCACCAGTGAACTAGCGGGGGGCCCCTACGAGCAGTACTTC.

This clone was seen a few times. The rearrangement joins TRBV4-3 to TRBJ2-3; TRBD2 matches 11 bases. The germline V gene encodes CDR1 LGHNA and CDR2 YSLEER. V was pared by 1 base and J by 1 base, with 7 bases of the junction left unmatched. The CDR3 extends over 18 amino acids. The DNA for the CDR3 is TGCGCCAGCAGCCAAGTCCGATTACTAGCGGGGGGCACAGATACGCAGTATTTT. Protein product: CASSQVRLLAGGTDTQYF.

The V and J genes are TRBV11-2 and TRBJ1-2; the match to TRBD1 covers 7 bases. The J segment lost 2 bases and the V segment lost 4 bases, leaving 10 bases of the junction unmatched. Germline CDR1 reads SGHAT; CDR2 reads FQNNGV. The CDR3 length is 16 residues. The CDR3 nucleotides are TGTGCCAGCAGCTCGAAAAGCCCGGGACAGAACTATGGCTACACCTTC. Protein product: CASSSKSPGQNYGYTF. Together with reference TRBV11-2 and TRBJ1-2, the CDR3 gives the full variable domain: EAGVAQSPRYKIIEKRQSVAFWCNPISGHATLYWYQQILGQGPKLLIQFQNNGVVDDSQLPKDRFSAERLKGVDSTLKIQPAKLEDSAVYLCASSSKSPGQNYGYTFGSGTRLTVV.

This clone was counted once. The chain is built from TRBV2 and TRBJ1-2; the match to TRBD1 covers 12 bases. V was pared by 7 bases and J by 4 bases, with 13 bases of the junction left unmatched. Germline CDR1 SNHLY, CDR2 FYNNEI. The CDR3 extends over 17 amino acids. The DNA for the CDR3 is TGTGCCAGCACCGTCGGGACAGGGGGCCCCTCTGGCTATGGCTACACCTTC. This translates into CASTVGTGGPSGYGYTF.

The chain has TRBV19 and TRBJ1-5, with TRBD1 matching over 9 bases. With 4 bases clipped from V and 5 bases from J, the junction kept 3 bases outside the gene matches. Per the germline V gene, CDR1 is LNHDA and CDR2 is SQIVND (reference sequence). The CDR3 extends over 14 amino acids. The CDR3 here is CASSRGQGDQPQHF. The CDR3 DNA sequence: TGTGCCAGTAGTAGGGGACAGGGAGATCAGCCCCAGCATTTT.

This sequence joins TRBV7-7 and TRBJ2-2; D possibly corresponds to TRBD1 (6 bases). Germline V lookup: CDR1 SSHAT, CDR2 FNYEAQ (reference sequence). Between the trimmed V and J ends, which lost 1 base and 1 base, there was a span of 10 bases. The length of the CDR3 is 16 residues. CDR3 nucleotide sequence: TGTGCCAGCAGCTTAGGGAGGACAGTGAACACCGGGGAGCTGTTTTTT. It encodes CASSLGRTVNTGELFF.

CDR3 sequence (DNA): TGTGCCAGCAGGCTACGGACAGACAGCTCCTACGAGCAGTACTTC. It is translated as CASRLRTDSSYEQYF. This chain connects TRBV6-5 to TRBJ2-7; perhaps TRBD1 as D (6 bases). Trimming took off 6 bases at V and 0 bases at J, with 15 bases between the two ends. This CDR3 has 15 residues. From germline, CDR1 is MNHEY and CDR2 SVGAGI.

The rearrangement joins TRBV12-3 or TRBV12-4 to TRBJ1-3; tentatively, D is TRBD1 (5 bases). Between the trimmed V and J ends, which lost 6 bases and 9 bases, there was a span of 12 bases. The CDR3 has 12 amino acids. In nucleotides, the CDR3 is TGTGCCAGCAGGGAACGGGGGAGCACCATATATTTT. It specifies CASRERGSTIYF.

As for this clone: The identical CDR3 is also encoded by other nucleotide sequences in the sample. CDR3 amino acids: CASSPGTDYEQYF. The DNA for the CDR3 is TGTGCCAGCAGTCCCGGGACAGACTACGAGCAGTACTTC. J is TRBJ2-7 and V is TRBV12-3 or TRBV12-4; 7 bases match TRBD1. The CDR3 extends over 13 amino acids. Losses at the gene ends were 5 bases for V and 3 bases for J; bases not matched to a gene: 4.

The chain uses TRBV19 and TRBJ2-3; 7 bases fit TRBD1. This CDR3 has 16 amino acids. Trimming cost V 3 bases and J 0 bases; bases outside gene matches: 6. CDR1 LNHDA and CDR2 SQIVND come from the germline V gene (reference sequence). The CDR3 sequence is CASSIGTAISTDTQYF. Here the CDR3 DNA reads TGTGCCAGTAGTATCGGGACAGCGATCAGCACAGATACGCAGTATTTT.